This section outlines one TCR beta chain sequence together with its context. Its specificity is unknown. V was pared by 3 bases and J by 5 bases, with 10 bases between. The CDR3 is 14 amino acids. This sample was taken from a study of T-cell reconstitution after alpha-beta-depleted transplantation in children. Researchers prepared the TCRbeta library using unique molecular identifiers, the study reports. TCRdb called the PCR reads again in MiXCR, with one record for every CDR3 protein. The sample carries about 610,000 distinct CDR3 sequences, about a quarter recorded once. General observations from the study: Where some patients showed high TCRbeta diversity at day 60, it came from recipient T cells and thymic progenitors that had survived. T-cell numbers and diversity, one year after transplant, stemmed largely from T cells that were newly produced. After transplant, at about two months, alpha-beta T cells were reportedly derived from several hundred expanded graft clones.

The rearrangement links TRBV12-3 or TRBV12-4 to TRBJ2-2, with D perhaps TRBD2 (6 bases). Material: PBMCs, obtained before TCRalphabeta/CD19-depleted stem cell transplant. The sequence was collected from a boy in the first two years of life with Wiskott-Aldrich syndrome, due to receive a stem cell transplant. CDR3 DNA: TGTGCCAGCAGTTTTAGTAGCGGAACCGGGGAGCTGTTTTTT. Its protein product is CASSFSSGTGELFF.